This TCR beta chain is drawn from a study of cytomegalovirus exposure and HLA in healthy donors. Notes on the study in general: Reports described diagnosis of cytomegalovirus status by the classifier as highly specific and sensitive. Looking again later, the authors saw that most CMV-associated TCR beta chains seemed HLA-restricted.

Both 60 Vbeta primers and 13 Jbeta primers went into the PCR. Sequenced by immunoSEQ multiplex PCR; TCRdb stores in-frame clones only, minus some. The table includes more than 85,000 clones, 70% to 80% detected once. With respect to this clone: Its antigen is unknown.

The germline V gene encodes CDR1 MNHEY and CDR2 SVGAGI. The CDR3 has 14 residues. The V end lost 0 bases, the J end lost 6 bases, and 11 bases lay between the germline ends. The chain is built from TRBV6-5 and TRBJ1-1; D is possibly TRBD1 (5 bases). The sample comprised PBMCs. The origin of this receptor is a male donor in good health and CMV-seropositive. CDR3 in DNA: TGTGCCAGCAGTTACTCCACCGGGACTCCTGAAGCTTTCTTT. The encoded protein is CASSYSTGTPEAFF.